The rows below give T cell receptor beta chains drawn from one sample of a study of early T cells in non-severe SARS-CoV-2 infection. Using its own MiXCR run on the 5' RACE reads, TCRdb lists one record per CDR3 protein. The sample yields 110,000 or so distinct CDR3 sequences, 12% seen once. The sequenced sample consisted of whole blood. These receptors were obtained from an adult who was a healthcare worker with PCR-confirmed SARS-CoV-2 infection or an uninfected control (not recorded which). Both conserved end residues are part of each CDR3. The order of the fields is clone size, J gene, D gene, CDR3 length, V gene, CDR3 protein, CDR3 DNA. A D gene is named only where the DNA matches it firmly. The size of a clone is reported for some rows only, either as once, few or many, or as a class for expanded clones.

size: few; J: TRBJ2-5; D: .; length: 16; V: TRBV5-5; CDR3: CASSYVRAGRGETQYF; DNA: TGTGCCAGCAGCTATGTCCGAGCAGGGCGAGGCGAGACCCAGTACTTC
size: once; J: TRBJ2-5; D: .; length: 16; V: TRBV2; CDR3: CASSVISGRGGETQYF; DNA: TGTGCCAGCAGTGTAATATCCGGGAGAGGGGGAGAGACCCAGTACTTC
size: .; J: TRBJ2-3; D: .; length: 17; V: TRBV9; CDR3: CASSAGHAGLSTDTQYF; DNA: TGTGCCAGCAGCGCAGGGCACGCGGGATTGAGCACAGATACGCAGTATTTT
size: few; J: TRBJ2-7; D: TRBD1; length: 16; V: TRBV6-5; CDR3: CASSYSWQGASYEQYF; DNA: TGTGCCAGCAGTTACTCCTGGCAGGGGGCCTCCTACGAGCAGTACTTC
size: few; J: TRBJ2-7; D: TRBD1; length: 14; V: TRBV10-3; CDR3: CAISEPGQSYEQYF; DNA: TGTGCCATCAGTGAGCCGGGACAGTCTTACGAGCAGTACTTC
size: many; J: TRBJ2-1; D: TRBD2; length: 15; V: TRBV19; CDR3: CASNEGTIGYNEQFF; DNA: TGTGCCAGTAACGAAGGGACTATTGGCTACAATGAGCAGTTCTTC
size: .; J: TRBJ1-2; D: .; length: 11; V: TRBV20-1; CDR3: CSARDQGGYTF; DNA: TGCAGTGCTAGAGATCAGGGTGGCTACACCTTC
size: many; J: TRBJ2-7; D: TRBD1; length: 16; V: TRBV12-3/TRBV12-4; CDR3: CASSPSRDRSSYEQYF; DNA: TGTGCCAGCAGTCCCAGCCGGGACAGGAGCTCCTACGAGCAGTACTTC
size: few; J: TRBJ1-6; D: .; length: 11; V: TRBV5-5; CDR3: CASSLDQQPHF; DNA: TGTGCCAGCAGCTTGGACCAACAGCCCCACTTT
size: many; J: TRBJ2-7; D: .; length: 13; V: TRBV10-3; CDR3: CAIAGLQGGEQYF; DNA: TGTGCCATTGCTGGCCTCCAAGGCGGCGAGCAGTACTTC
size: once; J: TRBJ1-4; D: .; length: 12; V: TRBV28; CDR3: CASSPQGGKLFF; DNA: TGTGCCAGCAGTCCCCAGGGAGGAAAACTGTTTTTT
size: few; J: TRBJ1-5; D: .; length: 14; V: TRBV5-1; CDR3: CASSSLPGNQPQHF; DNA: TGCGCCAGCAGCTCCCTGCCCGGGAATCAGCCCCAGCATTTT
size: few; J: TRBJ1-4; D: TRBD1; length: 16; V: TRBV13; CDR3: CASRSNTGESNEKLFF; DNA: TGTGCCAGCAGGAGTAATACAGGGGAGTCTAATGAAAAACTGTTTTTT
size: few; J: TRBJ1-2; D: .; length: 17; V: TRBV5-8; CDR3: CASSSLALGGGNYGYTF; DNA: TGTGCCAGCAGCTCTCTCGCCCTTGGGGGAGGTAACTATGGCTACACCTTC
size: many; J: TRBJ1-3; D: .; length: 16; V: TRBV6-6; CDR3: CASSLYGGESGNTIYF; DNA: TGTGCCAGCAGTTTATACGGGGGAGAGTCTGGAAACACCATATATTTT